Presented here are 10 T cell receptor beta chains from one specimen sequenced in a study of response to subunit inactivated influenza vaccine. MiXCR, applied by TCRdb to the RT-PCR reads, yields one record per CDR3 protein. The sample lists hundreds of thousands of distinct CDR3 sequences, 14% seen once, with roughly 7.2% in the top ten. The sample here was PBMCs from blood, taken 14 days before vaccination. These receptors came from a middle-aged man who received an inactivated influenza vaccine.

This rearrangement joins TRBV20-1 to TRBJ1-2, with D hard to call. With 1 base removed from V and 3 bases from J, the gap between germline ends came to 3 bases. Germline V lookup: CDR1 DFQATT, CDR2 SNEGSKA (reference sequence). The CDR3 is 11 residues long. The CDR3 here is CSARGHYGYTF. In nucleotides, the CDR3 is TGCAGTGCTAGAGGTCACTATGGCTACACCTTC.

J is TRBJ2-7 and V is TRBV11-2; a weak D match, TRBD1 (6 bases). Per the germline V gene, CDR1 is SGHAT and CDR2 is FQNNGV. V lost 2 bases, J lost 2 bases, and 13 bases lay in between. The CDR3 is 15 amino acids. CDR3 sequence: CASSLNRVGTYEQYF. CDR3 sequence (DNA): TGTGCCAGCAGCTTAAACAGGGTGGGAACCTACGAGCAGTACTTC.

V usage is TRBV7-2 and J usage is TRBJ1-5, with D unclear. Looked up from germline, CDR1 is SGHTA and CDR2 is FQGNSA. Deletions cut 8 bases from V and 4 bases from J, with 12 bases between. The CDR3 runs to 13 residues. In DNA, the CDR3 is TGTGCCAGCGCCAACATGGCGAATCAGCCCCAGCATTTT. The encoded protein is CASANMANQPQHF.

The chain joins TRBV11-2 to TRBJ2-2; 8 bases fit TRBD2. Germline CDR1 SGHAT, CDR2 FQNNGV. The ends lost 11 bases at V and 7 bases at J; junction bases unmatched: 12. The length of the CDR3 is 14 residues. The DNA for the CDR3 is TGTGCCGTCCCCAGCGGGAGAGTTGTCGGGGAGCTGTTTTTT. Its translation is CAVPSGRVVGELFF.

The chain carries TRBV20-1 and TRBJ2-3, with no clear D. Trimming stripped 5 bases from V and 1 base from J, with 7 bases between. The germline V gene has CDR1 DFQATT and CDR2 SNEGSKA (reference sequence). The CDR3 length is 12 residues. CDR3 sequence: CSARLRTDTQYF. The CDR3 coding sequence is TGCAGTGCTCGCCTTCGCACAGATACGCAGTATTTT.

This clonotype has more than one count but fewer than ten. The genes are TRBV28 and TRBJ1-1; no reliable D call. The V gene lost 6 bases and the J gene lost 1 base, with 12 bases spanning the gap. Germline values: CDR1 MDHEN, CDR2 SYDVKM. The CDR3 runs to 14 residues. The DNA for the CDR3 is TGTGCCAGCAGAGCCCCTTCGCGGAACACTGAAGCTTTCTTT. Translation gives CASRAPSRNTEAFF.

This clonotype was found once. V usage is TRBV20-1 and J usage is TRBJ1-2; maybe TRBD1 (5 bases). CDR3 length: 15 residues. The germline gives CDR1 DFQATT, CDR2 SNEGSKA (reference sequence). V lost 0 bases to trimming and J lost 0 bases, with 11 bases between them. Here the CDR3 reads CSARESRGSNYGYTF. In DNA form, the CDR3 reads TGCAGTGCTAGAGAGAGTAGGGGCTCTAACTATGGCTACACCTTC.

This clonotype was seen a single time. The chain carries TRBV6-1 and TRBJ2-7; the D gene is possibly TRBD1 (7 bases). Germline V gene lookup returns CDR1 MNHNS and CDR2 SASEGT. Trimming cost V 4 bases and J 5 bases, with 15 bases left between them. This CDR3 spans 14 amino acids. DNA for the CDR3: TGTGCCAGCAGTGTGGCAGGGGGGACGAACGAGCAGTACTTC. It yields the protein CASSVAGGTNEQYF.

The V gene is TRBV6-1, the J gene TRBJ2-3; D remains unclear. There are 14 residues in the CDR3. V lost 6 bases and J lost 4, with 14 bases in between. CDR1 is MNHNS and CDR2 is SASEGT in the germline V gene. CDR3 nucleotides: TGTGCCAGCAGCCTACTGGGGATTTCAGATACGCAGTATTTT. Protein product: CASSLLGISDTQYF.

The chain has TRBV5-1 and TRBJ2-6; no clear D. V was pared by 5 bases and J by 0 bases, with 6 bases between. This CDR3 is 14 amino acids long. Germline V CDR1 and CDR2: SGHRS, YFSETQ. The DNA for the CDR3 is TGCGCCAGCAGGCTGGCCTCTGGGGCCAACGTCCTGACTTTC. Translation: CASRLASGANVLTF. Drawing the rest from reference TRBV5-1 and TRBJ2-6, the complete variable domain is KAGVTQTPRYLIKTRGQQVTLSCSPISGHRSVSWYQQTPGQGLQFLFEYFSETQRNKGNFPGRFSGRQFSNSRSEMNVSTLELGDSALYLCASRLASGANVLTFGAGSRLTVL.